This record looks at one TCR beta chain sequence and its context. This entry comes from a study of T cell repertoires in cytomegalovirus infection. The CDR3 covers 17 residues. Losses at the gene ends were 3 bases for V and 5 bases for J; bases not matched to a gene: 13. The germline V gene encodes CDR1 LGHNA and CDR2 YSLEER. In TCRdb, the reads were re-called with MiXCR into one record per CDR3 protein. The top ten hold approximately 1.8% of the sample, which has approximately 240,000 distinct CDR3 sequences, 12% seen once. Sequences were obtained from PBMCs. This TCR was recovered from a human donor in good health (CMV status not recorded). Some clones in this sample may be carry-over from other donors' samples. V is TRBV4-3 and J is TRBJ2-3; TRBD1 aligns across 8 bases. CDR3 amino acids: CASSQKTGAHGRDTQYF. The CDR3 DNA reads as TGCGCCAGCAGCCAGAAGACAGGGGCCCACGGGAGAGATACGCAGTATTTT.